This T cell receptor (beta chain) appears in the sequencing data of a study of T-cell memory formation after mild COVID-19 (dated by TCRdb to 2020 to 2023). A note on the overall study: Most TCR sequence clusters were specific to one of the two donors. The cohort was made up of two young adult volunteers, one female and one male, who were previously healthy. Longitudinal TCRalpha and TCRbeta repertoire sequencing tracked T-cell clones expanding and contracting after mild COVID-19 in a couple of donors. General findings and caveats noted by the study authors: Some responding clones were detected in pre-infection memory, which suggested that pre-existing cross-reactive memory T cells had joined the SARS-CoV-2 response. The second-wave clones that peaked on day 37 were not confirmed to be SARS-CoV-2 specific. Contracting CD4+ clones were located mainly in the CM and EM memory subsets, whereas CD8+ clones were found to be enriched in EMRA. Balanced CD4/CD8 phenotypes were observed for clones contracting from day 15 to 85, whereas a bias towards CD4+ was observed for a second wave of clones expanding from day 15 to 37. The study covered only a couple of mild cases, and larger cohorts including severe cases with pre-infection samples were considered necessary.

Reading from cysteine to phenylalanine, the CDR3 counts 15 amino acids. Only CDR3 DNA is held: 45 bases, read in frame from base 1. CDR1 and CDR2, per the germline V gene, are SGHVS and FNYEAQ. V and J lose 0 bases and 2 bases, and a span of 8 bases separates them. This clonotype is identified as medium-sized (0.01 to 0.1%). Its antigen remains undetermined. No much larger clone exists at a distance of one base, and base qualities are not known. Ficoll-Paque density gradient centrifugation was the method used to isolate PBMCs. The listed sequencing device is Illumina NovaSeq 6000. cDNA libraries for TCRalpha and TCRbeta were prepared by 5'RACE using constant-segment primers, with sample barcodes and unique molecular identifiers added. Trizol reagent was used to extract RNA from every sample. Amplification of the libraries took two PCR steps, and the second step added a second sample barcode plus Illumina TruSeq adapters. Libraries were sequenced on an Illumina NovaSeq with 2 x 150 bp paired-end reads. Processing in the source paper ran as follows. The reads were demultiplexed and collapsed into UMI-guided consensus sequences using migec v1.2.7. Using mixcr v2.1.11, UMI consensuses were aligned to TRA and TRB V and J templates and then assembled into clonotypes. A clonotype was counted as expanded or contracted only when both edgeR and NoisET called the clonotype significant, with the noise models trained on biological replicates. For edgeR calls, the thresholds were a false discovery rate-adjusted p below 0.01 and a log2 fold-change of 1. As an exploratory analysis of dynamics, PCA with hierarchical clustering was applied to max-normalized trajectories of the 1000 most abundant clonotypes. Separately sequenced CD4+ and CD8+ repertoires were used to assign the CD4 or CD8 phenotype of responding clones. In TCRdb, the public reads were trimmed at Q25 with fastp and aligned with MiXCR, with productive beta chains retained. Under each unique CDR3 protein, matching rows form one entry showing the most common genes and DNA. The V and J calls were determined by TCRdb, not by the authors. The table for this sample lists about 350,000 distinct CDR3 sequences; 20% to 25% of them were counted only once. 21% of the sample comes from the top ten.

Sequenced sample: PBMCs or a T cell subset sorted from them (not recorded which). The receptor's source is a man in his late teens or twenties who had mild COVID-19 (a few samples of this study predate the infection). The sample titles of this study are shuffled in the database, so cell type and time point are left out; the donor was told from shared clones. Recombination joined TRBV7-6 with TRBJ2-1, with no D gene named confidently. In nucleotide form, the sequence is TGTGCCAGCAGCTTAGCGTTGGTTCCCTACAATGAGCAGTTCTTC. Its translation reads: CASSLALVPYNEQFF.